Listed below are T cell receptor beta chains from one sample, sequenced in a study of T-cell memory formation after mild COVID-19. TCRdb re-analysed the 5' RACE reads in MiXCR, keeping a single row per CDR3 protein. The sample holds around 470,000 distinct CDR3 sequences; 20% are singletons and the top ten take about 8.8%. Sequencing was carried out using PBMCs or a T cell subset sorted from them (not recorded which). Receptors originate from an adult woman who had mild COVID-19 (a few samples of this study predate the infection). Cell type and time point are not known. The CDR3 runs from the conserved cysteine through the conserved F or W. D genes are given only for firm matches. Rows may omit the clone size; those that give it use once, few, many or a size class.

D,size,V,J,CDR3,DNA
NA,NA,TRBV7-9,TRBJ1-1,CASSLDDSPEAFF,TGTGCCAGCAGCTTAGATGATTCTCCTGAAGCTTTCTTT
NA,NA,TRBV27,TRBJ2-6,CASSETATGANVLTF,TGTGCCAGCAGTGAAACAGCGACGGGGGCCAACGTCCTGACTTTC
NA,many,TRBV25-1,TRBJ2-5,CASSGQVETQYF,TGTGCCAGCAGTGGACAGGTGGAGACCCAGTACTTC
TRBD2,many,TRBV9,TRBJ2-3,CASSPRVSGGANTQYF,TGTGCCAGCAGCCCCCGGGTTAGCGGGGGGGCGAATACGCAGTATTTT
NA,few,TRBV27,TRBJ2-7,CASSAGLGLYEQYF,TGTGCCAGCAGCGCGGGTCTTGGACTCTACGAGCAGTACTTC
TRBD1,few,TRBV12-3/TRBV12-4,TRBJ1-5,CASSRQGAREQPQHF,TGTGCCAGCAGCAGACAGGGGGCGCGGGAACAGCCCCAGCATTTT
NA,few,TRBV12-3/TRBV12-4,TRBJ2-7,CASSFTPQSSYEQYF,TGTGCCAGCAGTTTCACCCCACAGTCTTCATACGAGCAGTACTTC
NA,NA,TRBV6-6,TRBJ1-4,CASSWQGDSEKLFF,TGTGCCAGCAGTTGGCAGGGAGACAGTGAAAAACTGTTTTTT
NA,NA,TRBV5-1,TRBJ2-2,CASSLAVFGSTGELFF,TGCGCCAGCAGCTTGGCCGTCTTTGGATCCACCGGGGAGCTGTTTTTT
TRBD1,NA,TRBV5-1,TRBJ1-2,CASSSVQGPINYGYTF,TGCGCCAGCAGTTCAGTACAGGGGCCTATCAACTATGGCTACACCTTC
TRBD1,NA,TRBV7-6,TRBJ1-2,CASSSGQGNSYGYTF,TGTGCCAGCAGCTCGGGACAGGGAAATTCCTATGGCTACACCTTC
NA,NA,TRBV5-1,TRBJ2-5,CASSFSPSSIGARQETQYF,TGCGCCAGCAGCTTCTCCCCCTCAAGCATCGGTGCACGCCAAGAGACCCAGTACTTC
NA,NA,TRBV29-1,TRBJ1-2,CSVDRDGINYGYTF,TGCAGCGTCGACCGGGACGGAATTAACTATGGCTACACCTTC
NA,NA,TRBV12-3/TRBV12-4,TRBJ2-3,CASSLRQAGTDTQYF,TGTGCCAGCAGTCTTAGACAGGCCGGCACAGATACGCAGTATTTT
TRBD1,NA,TRBV5-1,TRBJ2-3,CASSLDGTAIRGTDTQYF,TGCGCCAGCAGCTTGGATGGGACAGCTATCCGGGGCACAGATACGCAGTATTTT
NA,NA,TRBV27,TRBJ2-3,CASTSLWVRPDTQYF,TGTGCCAGCACATCCCTCTGGGTGCGCCCAGATACGCAGTATTTT
TRBD2,few,TRBV11-3,TRBJ2-7,CASSRISGRYEQYF,TGTGCCAGCAGCCGCATTAGCGGGAGATACGAGCAGTACTTC
TRBD2,NA,TRBV9,TRBJ2-3,CASSVAGGSPDTQYF,TGTGCCAGCAGCGTAGCGGGAGGGTCGCCAGATACGCAGTATTTT
TRBD1,NA,TRBV7-2,TRBJ2-7,CASRLQGNEQYF,TGTGCCAGCAGATTACAGGGGAACGAGCAGTACTTC
NA,NA,TRBV7-9,TRBJ2-5,CASGDRLRGETQYF,TGTGCCAGCGGGGACCGCCTAAGGGGAGAGACCCAGTACTTC
NA,few,TRBV7-2,TRBJ1-2,CASSLEVSYTF,TGTGCCAGCAGCTTAGAAGTTAGCTACACCTTC
NA,NA,TRBV12-3/TRBV12-4,TRBJ2-5,CASSLLGGRVGLQKETQYF,TGTGCCAGCAGTTTACTTGGGGGCCGGGTTGGACTCCAAAAAGAGACCCAGTACTTC
TRBD1,NA,TRBV7-2,TRBJ2-7,CASSLQGAGEQYF,TGTGCCAGCAGCCTACAGGGGGCCGGAGAGCAGTACTTC
NA,few,TRBV29-1,TRBJ2-1,CSVVRYSTYNEQFF,TGCAGCGTTGTCCGTTACAGCACCTACAATGAGCAGTTCTTC
TRBD1,NA,TRBV15,TRBJ1-1,CATSETGSTNTEAFF,TGTGCCACCAGCGAGACAGGGAGTACGAACACTGAAGCTTTCTTT
NA,NA,TRBV15,TRBJ2-5,CATSRDGASLVGETQYF,TGTGCCACCAGCAGAGATGGAGCCTCGTTGGTCGGGGAGACCCAGTACTTC
NA,many,TRBV12-3/TRBV12-4,TRBJ2-7,CASSSGLLPEQYF,TGTGCCAGCAGTTCAGGACTCCTCCCCGAGCAGTACTTC
TRBD1,NA,TRBV7-8,TRBJ2-7,CASSYRGEQYF,TGTGCCAGCAGCTACAGGGGTGAGCAGTACTTC
TRBD1,once,TRBV30,TRBJ2-7,CAWRTPGQGAYEQYF,TGTGCCTGGAGGACTCCGGGACAGGGAGCCTACGAGCAGTACTTC
TRBD1,few,TRBV20-1,TRBJ2-1,CSARDADRSSYNEQFF,TGCAGTGCTAGAGACGCGGACAGGTCCTCCTACAATGAGCAGTTCTTC
NA,few,TRBV7-2,TRBJ2-1,CASSQGGYRNEQFF,TGTGCCAGCAGCCAGGGGGGATACAGAAATGAGCAGTTCTTC
NA,few,TRBV4-1,TRBJ1-2,CASSQGVYYGYTF,TGCGCCAGCAGCCAAGGGGTGTACTATGGCTACACCTTC
NA,few,TRBV7-9,TRBJ1-3,CASSFMGSGNTIYF,TGTGCCAGCAGCTTTATGGGATCTGGAAACACCATATATTTT
NA,few,TRBV12-3/TRBV12-4,TRBJ2-1,CASSFSMGQFF,TGTGCCAGCAGTTTCTCCATGGGGCAGTTCTTC
TRBD1,NA,TRBV4-1,TRBJ2-5,CASRRQGLKQETQYF,TGCGCCAGCAGACGACAGGGGTTGAAGCAAGAGACCCAGTACTTC
TRBD2,few,TRBV9,TRBJ2-1,CASSAWTSGPYNEQFF,TGTGCCAGCAGCGCTTGGACTAGCGGGCCCTACAATGAGCAGTTCTTC
TRBD2,NA,TRBV5-6,TRBJ2-1,CASRPLADSYNEQFF,TGTGCCAGCAGGCCCCTAGCGGATAGCTACAATGAGCAGTTCTTC
TRBD1,NA,TRBV7-6,TRBJ1-4,CASSQDQGAPNEKLFF,TGTGCCAGCAGCCAAGATCAGGGGGCCCCTAATGAAAAACTGTTTTTT
NA,NA,TRBV20-1,TRBJ2-7,CSAHGTLREQYF,TGCAGTGCTCACGGGACACTGAGGGAGCAGTACTTC
TRBD2,few,TRBV5-1,TRBJ2-3,CASSLGTRGGTQYF,TGCGCCAGCAGCTTGGGGACTAGAGGTGGTACGCAGTATTTT
NA,NA,TRBV29-1,TRBJ1-1,CSAGTTFDEAFF,TGCAGCGCCGGGACCACTTTTGATGAAGCTTTCTTT
TRBD1,NA,TRBV11-2,TRBJ1-4,CASSLATGFGVKLFF,TGTGCCAGCAGCTTAGCGACAGGGTTTGGGGTAAAACTGTTTTTT
NA,NA,TRBV5-1,TRBJ1-2,CASSFGEEGYGYTF,TGCGCCAGCAGCTTCGGGGAGGAGGGCTATGGCTACACCTTC
NA,few,TRBV3-1,TRBJ2-1,CASSQDIHLGEQFF,TGTGCCAGCAGCCAAGATATTCACTTAGGAGAGCAGTTCTTC
NA,few,TRBV5-6,TRBJ1-5,CASSPQGLIRNNQPQHF,TGTGCCAGCAGCCCCCAGGGGCTAATTCGGAACAATCAGCCCCAGCATTTT
NA,NA,TRBV4-1,TRBJ1-2,CASSQVKHFYGYTF,TGCGCCAGCAGCCAAGTGAAGCATTTCTATGGCTACACCTTC
NA,many,TRBV12-3/TRBV12-4,TRBJ2-4,CASSPRSAAKNIQYF,TGTGCCAGCAGCCCCCGTTCGGCTGCCAAAAACATTCAGTACTTC
NA,few,TRBV12-3/TRBV12-4,TRBJ1-1,CASRRTALEAFF,TGTGCCAGCCGTAGGACAGCCCTAGAAGCTTTCTTT
NA,few,TRBV7-6,TRBJ2-7,CASSPDIAYEQYF,TGTGCCAGCAGCCCGGACATCGCCTACGAGCAGTACTTC
TRBD2,NA,TRBV15,TRBJ2-7,CATSRDSATSGRTGSYEQYF,TGTGCCACCAGCAGAGATTCGGCGACTAGCGGGAGAACTGGATCCTACGAGCAGTACTTC
TRBD1,NA,TRBV6-5,TRBJ2-3,CASSYSWTGGADTQYF,TGTGCCAGCAGTTACTCGTGGACAGGTGGGGCAGATACGCAGTATTTT
NA,few,TRBV18,TRBJ2-1,CASSPTPPQYNEQFF,TGTGCCAGCTCACCGACTCCACCTCAATACAATGAGCAGTTCTTC
NA,NA,TRBV29-1,TRBJ2-7,CSVTPQGSSYEQYF,TGCAGCGTGACTCCGCAGGGGAGCTCCTACGAGCAGTACTTC
TRBD1,few,TRBV20-1,TRBJ2-7,CSAQRRDRGPDEQYF,TGCAGTGCCCAGAGGCGGGACAGGGGGCCCGACGAGCAGTACTTC